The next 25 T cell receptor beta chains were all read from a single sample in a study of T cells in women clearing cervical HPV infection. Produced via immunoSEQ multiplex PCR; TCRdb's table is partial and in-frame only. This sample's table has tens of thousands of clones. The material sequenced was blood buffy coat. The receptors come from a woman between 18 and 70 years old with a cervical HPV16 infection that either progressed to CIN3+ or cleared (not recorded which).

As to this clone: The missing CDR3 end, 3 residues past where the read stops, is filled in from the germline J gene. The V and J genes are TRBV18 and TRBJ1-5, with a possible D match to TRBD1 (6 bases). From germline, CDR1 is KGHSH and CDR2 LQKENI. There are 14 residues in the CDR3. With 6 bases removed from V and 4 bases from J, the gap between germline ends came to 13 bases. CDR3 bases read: TGTGCCAGCTCCCAGGGACAATTAAATCAGCCC. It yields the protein CASSQGQLNQP. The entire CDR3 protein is CASSQGQLNQPQHF.

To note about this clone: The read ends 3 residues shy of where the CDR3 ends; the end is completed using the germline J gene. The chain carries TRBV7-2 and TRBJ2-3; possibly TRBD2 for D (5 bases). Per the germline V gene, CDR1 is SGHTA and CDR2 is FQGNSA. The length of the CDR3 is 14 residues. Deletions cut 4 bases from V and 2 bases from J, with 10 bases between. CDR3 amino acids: CASSSRGLTDTQYF. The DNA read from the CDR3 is TGTGCCAGCAGCTCGCGAGGGCTCACAGATACG.

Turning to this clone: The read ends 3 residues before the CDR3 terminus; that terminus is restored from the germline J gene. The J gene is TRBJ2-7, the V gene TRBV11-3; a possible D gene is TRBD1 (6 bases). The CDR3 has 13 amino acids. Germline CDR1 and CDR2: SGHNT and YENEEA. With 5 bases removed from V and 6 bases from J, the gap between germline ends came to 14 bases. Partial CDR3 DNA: TGTGCCAGCAGCACCAACAGGGTTCGCGAG. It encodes CASSTNRVRE. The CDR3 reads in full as CASSTNRVREQYF.

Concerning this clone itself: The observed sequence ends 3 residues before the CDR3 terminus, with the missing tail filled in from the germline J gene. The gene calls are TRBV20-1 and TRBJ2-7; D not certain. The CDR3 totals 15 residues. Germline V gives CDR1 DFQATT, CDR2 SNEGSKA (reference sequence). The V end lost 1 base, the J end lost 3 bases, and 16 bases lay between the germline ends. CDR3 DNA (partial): TGCAGTGCTAGAGCATCGTCTCGCGCGGACTACGAG. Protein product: CSARASSRADYE. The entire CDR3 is CSARASSRADYEQYF.

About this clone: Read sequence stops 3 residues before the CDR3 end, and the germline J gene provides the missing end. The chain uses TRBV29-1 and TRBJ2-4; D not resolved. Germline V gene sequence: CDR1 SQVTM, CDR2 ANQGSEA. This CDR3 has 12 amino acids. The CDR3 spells CSVVWAQETQYF. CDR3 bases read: TGCAGCGTTGTCTGGGCTCAAGAGACT.

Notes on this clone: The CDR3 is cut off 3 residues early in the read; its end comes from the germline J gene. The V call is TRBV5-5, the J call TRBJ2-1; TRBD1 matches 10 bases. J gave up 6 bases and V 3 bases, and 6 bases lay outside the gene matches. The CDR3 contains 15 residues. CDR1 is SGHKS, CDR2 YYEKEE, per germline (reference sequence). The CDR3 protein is CASSSRTGGGNEQFF. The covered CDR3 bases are TGTGCCAGCAGCTCCAGGACAGGGGGGGGCAATGAG.

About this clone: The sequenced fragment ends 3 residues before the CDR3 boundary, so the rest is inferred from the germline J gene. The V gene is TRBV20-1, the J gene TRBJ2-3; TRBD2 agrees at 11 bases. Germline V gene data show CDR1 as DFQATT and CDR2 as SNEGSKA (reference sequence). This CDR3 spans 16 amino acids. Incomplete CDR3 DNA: TGCAGTGCAGCCGGGACTAGCGGTCCGATTCAAGAGACG. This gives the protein CSAAGTSGPIQET. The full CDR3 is CSAAGTSGPIQETQYF.

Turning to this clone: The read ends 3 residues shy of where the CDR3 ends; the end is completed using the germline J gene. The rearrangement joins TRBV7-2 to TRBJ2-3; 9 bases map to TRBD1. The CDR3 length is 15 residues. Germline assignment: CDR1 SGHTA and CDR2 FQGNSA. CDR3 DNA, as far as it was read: TGTGCCAGCAGCTTAGTACAGGGGGCGGGTCAGCCG. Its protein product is CASSLVQGAGQP. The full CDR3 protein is CASSLVQGAGQPQYF.

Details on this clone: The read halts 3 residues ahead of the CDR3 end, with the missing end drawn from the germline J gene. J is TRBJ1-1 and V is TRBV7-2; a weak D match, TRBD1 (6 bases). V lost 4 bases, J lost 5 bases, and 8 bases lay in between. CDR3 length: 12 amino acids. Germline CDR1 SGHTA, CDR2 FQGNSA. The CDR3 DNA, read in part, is TGTGCCAGCAGCTCACAGGGAACTGAA. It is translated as CASSSQGTE. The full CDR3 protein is CASSSQGTEAFF.

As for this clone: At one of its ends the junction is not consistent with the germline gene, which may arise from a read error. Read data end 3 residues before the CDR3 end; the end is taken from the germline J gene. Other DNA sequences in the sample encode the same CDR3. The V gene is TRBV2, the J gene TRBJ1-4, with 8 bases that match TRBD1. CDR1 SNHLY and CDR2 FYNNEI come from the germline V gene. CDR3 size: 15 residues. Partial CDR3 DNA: TGTGCCAGCAGACGGGACAGGTCAACCAATGAAAAA. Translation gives CASRRDRSTNEK. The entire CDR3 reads CASRRDRSTNEKLFF.

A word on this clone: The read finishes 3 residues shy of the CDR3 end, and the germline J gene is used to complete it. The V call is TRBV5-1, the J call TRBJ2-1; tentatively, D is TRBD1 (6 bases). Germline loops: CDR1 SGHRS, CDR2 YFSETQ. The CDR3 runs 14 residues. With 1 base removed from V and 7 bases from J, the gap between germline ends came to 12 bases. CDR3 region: CASSLQPGENEQFF. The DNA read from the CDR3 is TGCGCCAGCAGCTTGCAGCCAGGGGAAAATGAG.

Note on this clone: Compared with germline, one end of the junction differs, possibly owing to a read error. Incomplete CDR3 DNA: TGCGCCAGCAGCCAAGCTACAGAAGAGACC. It yields the protein CASSQATEET. The CDR3 as a whole reads CASSQATEETQYF. The V call is TRBV4-2, the J call TRBJ2-5; D is unresolved. The read finishes 3 residues shy of the CDR3 end, and the germline J gene is used to complete it. CDR3 length equals 13 residues. CDR1 and CDR2 from the germline V gene are LGHNA and YNFKEQ.

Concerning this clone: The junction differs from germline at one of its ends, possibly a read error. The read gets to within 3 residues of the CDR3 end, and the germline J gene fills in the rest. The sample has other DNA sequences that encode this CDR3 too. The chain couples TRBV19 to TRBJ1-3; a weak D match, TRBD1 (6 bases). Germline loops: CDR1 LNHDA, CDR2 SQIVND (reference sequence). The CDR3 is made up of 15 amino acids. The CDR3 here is CASSTTGSSGNTIYF. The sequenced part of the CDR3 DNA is TGTGCCAGTAGTACCACAGGGAGTTCTGGAAACACG.

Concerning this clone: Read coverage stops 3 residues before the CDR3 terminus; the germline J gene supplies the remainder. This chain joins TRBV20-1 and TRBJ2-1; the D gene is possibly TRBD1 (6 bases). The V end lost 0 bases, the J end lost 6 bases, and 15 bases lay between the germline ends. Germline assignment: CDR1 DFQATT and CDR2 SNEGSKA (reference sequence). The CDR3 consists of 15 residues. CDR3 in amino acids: CSARDAHRAGNEQFF. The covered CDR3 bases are TGCAGTGCTAGAGACGCCCACAGGGCTGGCAATGAG.

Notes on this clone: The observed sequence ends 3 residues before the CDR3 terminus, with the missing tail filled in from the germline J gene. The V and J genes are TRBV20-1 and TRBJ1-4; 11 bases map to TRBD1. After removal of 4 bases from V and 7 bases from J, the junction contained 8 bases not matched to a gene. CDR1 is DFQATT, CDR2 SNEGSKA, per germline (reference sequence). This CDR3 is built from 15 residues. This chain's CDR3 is CSATHGQGAGEKLFF. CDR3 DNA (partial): TGCAGTGCTACCCACGGACAGGGGGCTGGTGAAAAA.

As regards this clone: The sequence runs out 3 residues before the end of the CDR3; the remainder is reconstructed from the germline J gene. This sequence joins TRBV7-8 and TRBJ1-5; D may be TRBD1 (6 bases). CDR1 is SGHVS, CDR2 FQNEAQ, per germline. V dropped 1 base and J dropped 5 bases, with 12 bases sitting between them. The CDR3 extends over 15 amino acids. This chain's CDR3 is CASSLGGRGDQPQHF. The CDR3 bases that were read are TGTGCCAGCAGCTTAGGGGGGCGTGGGGATCAGCCC.

Incomplete CDR3 DNA: TGTGCCAGCAGCCAAGTTGCGGGGGGACCCTACGAG. Translation: CASSQVAGGPYE. The whole CDR3 is CASSQVAGGPYEQYF. The chain employs TRBV14 and TRBJ2-7, with 8 nucleotides matching TRBD2. The sequence runs out 3 residues before the end of the CDR3; the remainder is reconstructed from the germline J gene. The ends lost 1 base at V and 2 bases at J; junction bases unmatched: 4. Germline lookup yields CDR1 SGHDN and CDR2 FVKESK. The CDR3 runs to 15 residues.

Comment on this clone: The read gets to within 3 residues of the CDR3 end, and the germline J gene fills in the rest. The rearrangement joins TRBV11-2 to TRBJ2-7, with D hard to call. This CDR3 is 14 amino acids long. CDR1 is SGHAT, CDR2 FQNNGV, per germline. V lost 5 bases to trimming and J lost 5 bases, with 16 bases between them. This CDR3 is CASSPPRNPNEQYF. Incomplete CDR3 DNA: TGTGCCAGCAGCCCCCCCCGAAACCCTAACGAG.

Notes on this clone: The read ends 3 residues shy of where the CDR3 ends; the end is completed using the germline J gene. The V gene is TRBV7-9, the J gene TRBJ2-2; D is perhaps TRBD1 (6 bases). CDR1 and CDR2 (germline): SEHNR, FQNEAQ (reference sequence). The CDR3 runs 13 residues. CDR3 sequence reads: CASHRTANSPLFF. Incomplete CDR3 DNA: TGTGCCAGTCATCGGACAGCCAATTCACCG.

The CDR3 bases that were read are TGTGCCAGCAGTTCGGACAGCTCCTATAATTCACCC. The encoded protein is CASSSDSSYNSP. The entire CDR3 protein reads CASSSDSSYNSPLHF. The chain has TRBV6-2 or TRBV6-3 and TRBJ1-6; D is perhaps TRBD1 (6 bases). Read coverage stops 3 residues before the CDR3 terminus; the germline J gene supplies the remainder. V was trimmed by 4 bases and J by 0 bases, leaving 7 bases between them. This CDR3 contains 15 residues. The V gene's germline CDR1 is MNHEY and CDR2 SVGEGT.

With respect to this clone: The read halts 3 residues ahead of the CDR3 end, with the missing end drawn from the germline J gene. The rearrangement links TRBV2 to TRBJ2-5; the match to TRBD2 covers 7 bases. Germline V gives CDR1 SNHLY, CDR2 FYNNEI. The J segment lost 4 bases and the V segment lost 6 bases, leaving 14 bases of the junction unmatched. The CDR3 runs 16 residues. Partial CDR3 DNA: TGTGCCAGCAGGGCCGCAGGGCTAGCGGTACGAGAGACC. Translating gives CASRAAGLAVRET. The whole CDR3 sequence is CASRAAGLAVRETQYF.

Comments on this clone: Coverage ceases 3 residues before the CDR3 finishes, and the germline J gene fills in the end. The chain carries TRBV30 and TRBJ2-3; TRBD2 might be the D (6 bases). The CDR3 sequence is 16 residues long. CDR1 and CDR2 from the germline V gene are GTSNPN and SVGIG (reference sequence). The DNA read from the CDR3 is TGTGCCTGGAGTATAAAGACGGGACTCCGGGTGGAGACG. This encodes CAWSIKTGLRVET. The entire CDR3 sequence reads CAWSIKTGLRVETQYF. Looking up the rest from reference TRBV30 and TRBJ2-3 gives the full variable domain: SQTIHQWPATLVQPVGSPLSLECTVEGTSNPNLYWYRQAAGRGLQLLFYSVGIGQISSEVPQNLSASRPQDRQFILSSKKLLLSDSGFYLCAWSIKTGLRVETQYFGPGTRLTVL.

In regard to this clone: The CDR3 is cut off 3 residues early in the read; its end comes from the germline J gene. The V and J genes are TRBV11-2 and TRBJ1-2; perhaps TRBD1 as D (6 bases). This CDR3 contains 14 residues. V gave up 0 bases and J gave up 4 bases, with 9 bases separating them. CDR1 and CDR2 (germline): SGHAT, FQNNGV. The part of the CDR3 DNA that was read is TGTGCCAGCAGCTTAGATTGGACAGTCTATGGC. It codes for CASSLDWTVYG. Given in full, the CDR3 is CASSLDWTVYGYTF.

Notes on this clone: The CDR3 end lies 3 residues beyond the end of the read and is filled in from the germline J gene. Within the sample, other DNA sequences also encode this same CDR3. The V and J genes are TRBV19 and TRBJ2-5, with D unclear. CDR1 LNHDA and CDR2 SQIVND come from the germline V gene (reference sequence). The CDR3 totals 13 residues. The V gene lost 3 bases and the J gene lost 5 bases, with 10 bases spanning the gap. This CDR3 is CASSIGQEETQYF. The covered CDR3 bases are TGTGCCAGTAGTATTGGGCAGGAGGAGACC. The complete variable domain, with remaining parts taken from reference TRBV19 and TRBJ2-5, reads DGGITQSPKYLFRKEGQNVTLSCEQNLNHDAMYWYRQDPGQGLRLIYYSQIVNDFQKGDIAEGYSVSREKKESFPLTVTSAQKNPTAFYLCASSIGQEETQYFGPGTRLLVL.

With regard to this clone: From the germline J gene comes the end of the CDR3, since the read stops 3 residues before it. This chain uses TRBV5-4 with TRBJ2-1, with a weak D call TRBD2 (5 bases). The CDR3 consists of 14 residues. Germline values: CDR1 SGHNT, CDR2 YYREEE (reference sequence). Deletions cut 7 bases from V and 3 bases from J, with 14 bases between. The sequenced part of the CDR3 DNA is TGTGCCAGCGGCCTGGGGAGCGACTACAATGAG. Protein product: CASGLGSDYNE. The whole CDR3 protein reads CASGLGSDYNEQFF.